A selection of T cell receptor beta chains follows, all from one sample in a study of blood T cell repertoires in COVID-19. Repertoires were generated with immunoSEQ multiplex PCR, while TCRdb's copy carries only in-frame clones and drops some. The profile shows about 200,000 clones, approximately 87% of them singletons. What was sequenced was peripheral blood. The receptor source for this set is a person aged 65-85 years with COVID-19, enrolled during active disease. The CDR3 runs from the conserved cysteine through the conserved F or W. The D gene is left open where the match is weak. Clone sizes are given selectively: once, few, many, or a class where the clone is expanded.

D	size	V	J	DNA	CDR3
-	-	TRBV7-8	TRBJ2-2	TGTGCCAGCAGCTTAGATAGCAGAAGCGCGAACACCGGGGAGCTGTTTTTT	CASSLDSRSANTGELFF
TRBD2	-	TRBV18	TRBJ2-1	TGTGCCAGCTCACCAGAGCGGGGGGCCTACAATGAGCAGTTCTTC	CASSPERGAYNEQFF
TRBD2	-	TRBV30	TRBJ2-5	TGTGCCTGGAGAGGTCTAGCGGGAGGCATCCAAGAGACCCAGTACTTC	CAWRGLAGGIQETQYF
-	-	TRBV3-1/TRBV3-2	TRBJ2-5	TGTGCCAGCAGCCAAGGGGCTTCCAAGGAGACCCAGTACTTC	CASSQGASKETQYF
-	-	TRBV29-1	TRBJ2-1	TGCAGCGGAGTTTACAATGAGCAGTTCTTC	CSGVYNEQFF
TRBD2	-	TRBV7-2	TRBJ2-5	TGTGCCAGCAGCACCGGACGCGGGGAGGGAGAGACCCAGTACTTC	CASSTGRGEGETQYF
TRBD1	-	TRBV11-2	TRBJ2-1	TGTGCCAGCATCCCAACTACCGGGACAGGGGGTGACAATGAGCAGTTCTTC	CASIPTTGTGGDNEQFF
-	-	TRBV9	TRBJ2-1	TGTGCCAGCAGCGTAGATTTGAACTCAGAGCAGTTCTTC	CASSVDLNSEQFF
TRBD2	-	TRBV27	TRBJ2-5	TGTGCCAGCAGTCGAACACTAGCGGGCTCCCAAGAGACCCAGTACTTC	CASSRTLAGSQETQYF
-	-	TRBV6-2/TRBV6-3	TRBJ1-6	TGTGCCAGCAGTTCAGCAGGGATTAATTCACCCCTCCACTTT	CASSSAGINSPLHF
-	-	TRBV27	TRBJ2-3	TGTGCCAGCAGTTTCCAGGGAGATACGCAGTATTTT	CASSFQGDTQYF
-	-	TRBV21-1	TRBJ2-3	TGTGCCAGCAGCAGAGCGGCAGAAACCACGCACGATACGCAGTATTTT	CASSRAAETTHDTQYF
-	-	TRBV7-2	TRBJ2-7	TGTGCCAGCAGTTTAATTCCATCCTACGAGCAGTACTTC	CASSLIPSYEQYF
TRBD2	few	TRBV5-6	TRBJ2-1	TGTGCCAGCTTAGGGTACGGAGCGGGGCCCTACAATGAGCAGTTCTTC	CASLGYGAGPYNEQFF
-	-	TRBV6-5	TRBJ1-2	TGTGCCAGCAGCCTCAGGGAACTCGGTGGCTACACCTTC	CASSLRELGGYTF
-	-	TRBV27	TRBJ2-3	TGTGCCAGCAGATCCCCTAGCACAGATACGCAGTATTTT	CASRSPSTDTQYF
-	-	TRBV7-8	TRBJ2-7	TGTGCCAGCAGCCCGTCAGGGGGGAGTTACGAGCAGTACTTC	CASSPSGGSYEQYF
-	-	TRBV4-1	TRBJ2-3	TGCGCCAGCAGCCAAGATACCGGGGTGGGGCGGGATTATACGCAGTATTTT	CASSQDTGVGRDYTQYF
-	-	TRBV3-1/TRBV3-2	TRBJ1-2	TGTGCCAGCAGCCACGACATACTTGTCTTC	CASSHDILVF
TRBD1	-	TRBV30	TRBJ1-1	TGTGCCTGGAGTTTAGGGGGCGCGAACACTGAAGCTTTCTTT	CAWSLGGANTEAFF
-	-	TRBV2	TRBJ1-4	TGTGCCAGCAGTGTTGCCGAGCATAATGAAAAACTGTTTTTT	CASSVAEHNEKLFF
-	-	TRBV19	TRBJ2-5	TGTGCCAGTAGTATTCGGGAGACCCAGTACTTC	CASSIRETQYF